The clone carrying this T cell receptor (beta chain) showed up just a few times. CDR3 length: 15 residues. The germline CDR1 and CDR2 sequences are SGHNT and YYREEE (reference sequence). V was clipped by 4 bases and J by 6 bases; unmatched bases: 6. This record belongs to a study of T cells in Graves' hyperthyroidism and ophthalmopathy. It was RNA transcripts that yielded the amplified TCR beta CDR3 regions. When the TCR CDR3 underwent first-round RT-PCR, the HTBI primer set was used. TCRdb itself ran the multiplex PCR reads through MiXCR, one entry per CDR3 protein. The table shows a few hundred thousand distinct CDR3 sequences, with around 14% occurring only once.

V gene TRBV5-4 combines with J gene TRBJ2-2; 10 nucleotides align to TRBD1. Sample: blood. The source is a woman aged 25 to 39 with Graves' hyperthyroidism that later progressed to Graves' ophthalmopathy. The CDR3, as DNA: TGTGCCAGCAGCCCTACCGGACAGGGGGCCGGGGAGCTGTTTTTT. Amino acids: CASSPTGQGAGELFF.